The source of this T cell receptor (beta chain) is a study of cytomegalovirus exposure and HLA in healthy donors. Whole-study findings and limits: Associated with cytomegalovirus, according to the listing, were 170 or so TCR beta chains. TCR beta V- and J-gene trimming, according to a later analysis, was linked to a missense DCLRE1C variant.

Per the germline V gene, CDR1 is SGHRS and CDR2 is YFSETQ. The V gene end was trimmed by 3 bases and the J gene end by 3 bases; junction bases not matched to a gene: 6. The CDR3 loop spans 15 amino acids. The study ran its PCR with 60 Vbeta and 13 Jbeta primers. Original handling: As a later analysis found, there were 60 million to 90 million unique TCR beta chains, of which roughly 11 million were shared. Sequenced by immunoSEQ multiplex PCR; TCRdb stores in-frame clones only, minus some. V, J and clone size are those of that table, while D and trimming were read from the DNA. The data hold tens of thousands of clones, with 82% observed a single time. About this clone itself: Antigen unknown.

The rearrangement links TRBV5-1 to TRBJ2-7; 10 nucleotides agree with TRBD1. This TCR was recovered from a man in his forties or fifties in good health and CMV-seronegative. Material for sequencing was PBMCs. CDR3 amino acids: CASSSGQGVIYEQYF. The DNA of the CDR3 is TGCGCCAGCAGCTCCGGACAGGGGGTGATCTACGAGCAGTACTTC.